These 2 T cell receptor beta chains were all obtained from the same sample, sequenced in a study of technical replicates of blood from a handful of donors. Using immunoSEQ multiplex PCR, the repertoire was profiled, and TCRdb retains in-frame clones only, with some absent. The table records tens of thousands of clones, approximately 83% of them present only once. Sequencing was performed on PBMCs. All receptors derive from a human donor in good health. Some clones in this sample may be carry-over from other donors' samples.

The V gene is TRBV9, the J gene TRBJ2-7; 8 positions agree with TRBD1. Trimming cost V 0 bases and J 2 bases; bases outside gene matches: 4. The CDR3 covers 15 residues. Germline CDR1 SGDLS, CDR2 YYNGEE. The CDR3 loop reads CASSVGGQDPYEQYF. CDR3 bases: TGTGCCAGCAGCGTAGGGGGACAGGACCCCTACGAGCAGTACTTC. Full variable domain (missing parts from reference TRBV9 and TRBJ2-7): DSGVTQTPKHLITATGQRVTLRCSPRSGDLSVYWYQQSLDQGLQFLIQYYNGEERAKGNILERFSAQQFPDLHSELNLSSLELGDSALYFCASSVGGQDPYEQYFGPGTRLTVT.

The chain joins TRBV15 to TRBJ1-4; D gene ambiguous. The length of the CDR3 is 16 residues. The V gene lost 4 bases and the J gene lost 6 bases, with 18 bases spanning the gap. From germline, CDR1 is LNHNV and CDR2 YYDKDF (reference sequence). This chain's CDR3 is CATSTFSPRPYEKLFF. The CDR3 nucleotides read TGTGCCACCAGCACCTTTAGTCCGCGCCCTTATGAAAAACTGTTTTTT.